A single T cell receptor beta chain is shown here with its context. Using immunoSEQ multiplex PCR, the repertoire was profiled, and TCRdb retains in-frame clones only, with some absent. The profile shows about 1 million clones, 70% to 80% of them singletons. The data originate from a study of shared clonotypes between healthy human individuals. The CDR3 is 15 residues long. Germline values: CDR1 ENHRY, CDR2 SYGVKD. Trimming removed 0 bases from V and 1 base from J, with 9 bases in between. V and J are TRBV10-3 and TRBJ1-1; D ambiguous. The origin of this receptor is a man between 18 and 29 years old in good health. Sequencing was carried out using memory CD4+ T cells sorted from blood. Stated subset: CD45RA-negative fraction. The CDR3 coding sequence is TGTGCCATCAGTGAGTCGAATTATGGGAACACTGAAGCTTTCTTT. Translating gives CAISESNYGNTEAFF.